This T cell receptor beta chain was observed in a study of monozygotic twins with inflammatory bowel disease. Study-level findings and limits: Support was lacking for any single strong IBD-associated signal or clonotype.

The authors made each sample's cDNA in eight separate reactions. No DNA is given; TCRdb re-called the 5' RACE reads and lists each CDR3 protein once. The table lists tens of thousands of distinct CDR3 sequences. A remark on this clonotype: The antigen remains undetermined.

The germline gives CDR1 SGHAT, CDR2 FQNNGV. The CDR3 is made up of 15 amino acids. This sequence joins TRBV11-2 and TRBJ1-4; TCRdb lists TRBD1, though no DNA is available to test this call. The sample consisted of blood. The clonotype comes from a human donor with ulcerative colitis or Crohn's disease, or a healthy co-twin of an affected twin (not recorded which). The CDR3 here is CASSLIIGTGEKLFF.